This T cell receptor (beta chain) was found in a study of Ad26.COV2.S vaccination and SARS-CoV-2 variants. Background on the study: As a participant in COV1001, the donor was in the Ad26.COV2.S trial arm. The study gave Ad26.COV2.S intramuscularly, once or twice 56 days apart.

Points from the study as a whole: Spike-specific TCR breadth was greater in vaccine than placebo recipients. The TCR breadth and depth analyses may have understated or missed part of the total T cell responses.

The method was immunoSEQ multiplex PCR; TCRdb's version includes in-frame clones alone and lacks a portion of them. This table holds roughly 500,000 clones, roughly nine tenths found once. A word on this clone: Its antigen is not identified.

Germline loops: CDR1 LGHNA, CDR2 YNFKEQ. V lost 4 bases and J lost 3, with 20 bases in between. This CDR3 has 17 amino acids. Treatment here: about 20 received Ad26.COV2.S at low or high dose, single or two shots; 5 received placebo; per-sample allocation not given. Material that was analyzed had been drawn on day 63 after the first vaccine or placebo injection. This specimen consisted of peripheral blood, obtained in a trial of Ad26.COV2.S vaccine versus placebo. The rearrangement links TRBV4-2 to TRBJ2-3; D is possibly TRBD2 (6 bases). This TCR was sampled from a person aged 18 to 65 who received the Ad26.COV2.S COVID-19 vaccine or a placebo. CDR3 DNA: TGTGCCAGCAGCCCGGGTGGGGTAGTGGAGGGGACAGATACGCAGTATTTT. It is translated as CASSPGGVVEGTDTQYF.